These T cell receptor beta chains were read from a single sample in a study of T-cell reconstitution after alpha-beta-depleted transplantation in children. TCRdb re-analysed the PCR reads in MiXCR, keeping a single row per CDR3 protein. The table shows fewer than 550,000 distinct CDR3 sequences, with roughly 11% occurring only once. The source material was PBMCs, mostly from graft donor cells, sampled 180 days after TCRalphabeta/CD19-depleted stem cell transplant. These receptors were taken from a female patient under 10 years old who had a stem cell transplant for aplastic anemia, so the T cells may come from the graft donor. CDR3s include the opening cysteine and the closing phenylalanine or tryptophan. Fields, in order: D gene, J gene, V gene, clone size, CDR3 protein, CDR3 DNA. A D gene is named only where the DNA matches it firmly. Clone size is shown for a subset of rows, as once, few, many or a class of expanded clone.

NA TRBJ2-7 TRBV12-3/TRBV12-4 many CASSSRVGVLWDEQYF TGTGCCAGCAGTTCCCGAGTCGGGGTACTATGGGACGAGCAGTACTTC
TRBD1 TRBJ2-4 TRBV2 few CASTHTGAKNIQYF TGTGCCAGCACTCATACAGGGGCAAAAAACATTCAGTACTTC
TRBD1 TRBJ2-2 TRBV4-3 few CASSQDGDRGRGGELFF TGCGCCAGCAGCCAAGATGGGGACAGGGGGCGCGGCGGGGAGCTGTTTTTT
NA TRBJ2-3 TRBV7-6 many CASSLGGYSTDTQYF TGTGCCAGCAGCTTAGGGGGTTACAGCACAGATACGCAGTATTTT
TRBD2 TRBJ2-4 TRBV12-5 few CASAKRDGYTGNSQYF TGTGCTAGTGCGAAGCGGGACGGCTATACCGGGAACAGTCAGTACTTC
NA TRBJ1-2 TRBV28 NA CASSSTGTPPTNYGYTF TGTGCCAGCAGTTCGACCGGGACACCGCCGACTAACTATGGCTACACCTTC
TRBD1 TRBJ2-7 TRBV20-1 few CSATSDREPYEQYF TGCAGTGCTACCTCGGACAGGGAACCCTACGAGCAGTACTTC
TRBD2 TRBJ2-3 TRBV5-1 few CASSSPLGLAGSTDTQYF TGCGCCAGCAGCTCCCCCCTAGGACTAGCGGGTAGCACAGATACGCAGTATTTT
TRBD1 TRBJ2-7 TRBV5-1 few CASSTGRTGIHEQYF TGCGCCAGCAGCACGGGCAGGACAGGGATCCACGAGCAGTACTTC
TRBD2 TRBJ2-2 TRBV12-3/TRBV12-4 many CASSLDTSVNTGELFF TGTGCCAGCAGTTTAGATACTAGCGTGAACACCGGGGAGCTGTTTTTT
NA TRBJ2-5 TRBV28 NA CASSQRRTATSRETQYF TGTGCCAGCAGTCAAAGACGGACAGCGACTAGTAGGGAGACCCAGTACTTC
NA TRBJ1-5 TRBV6-2/TRBV6-3 NA CASSFDRPRGNQPQHF TGTGCCAGCAGTTTTGACAGGCCCAGGGGCAATCAGCCCCAGCATTTT
NA TRBJ2-3 TRBV7-8 NA CASSLVGGDRKDTQYF TGTGCCAGCAGCTTAGTAGGTGGAGACCGGAAAGATACGCAGTATTTT
NA TRBJ2-7 TRBV20-1 few CSARDQLGYRSGQIVYEQYF TGCAGTGCTAGAGACCAACTGGGGTACCGGTCGGGCCAAATCGTCTACGAGCAGTACTTC
NA TRBJ1-1 TRBV7-8 NA CASSLTAAGSLRAFF TGTGCCAGCAGCTTAACGGCAGCCGGGAGCTTGAGAGCTTTCTTT
NA TRBJ1-2 TRBV6-1 NA CASSEGGDGYTF TGTGCCAGCAGTGAAGGAGGTGATGGCTACACCTTC
TRBD2 TRBJ2-5 TRBV9 NA CASSVANGGSRETQYF TGTGCCAGCAGCGTAGCTAACGGCGGGAGTCGAGAGACCCAGTACTTC
NA TRBJ2-4 TRBV11-3 NA CASGALAKNIQYF TGTGCCAGCGGTGCCCTAGCCAAAAACATTCAGTACTTC
NA TRBJ1-1 TRBV6-1 NA CASMSRRNTEAFF TGTGCCAGCATGAGTCGGAGGAACACTGAAGCTTTCTTT
TRBD1 TRBJ2-1 TRBV11-2 few CASSPGQGHNEQFF TGTGCCAGCAGCCCGGGACAGGGACACAATGAGCAGTTCTTC
NA TRBJ2-1 TRBV24-1 few CATGADRYNEQFF TGTGCCACCGGGGCTGACCGGTACAATGAGCAGTTCTTC
NA TRBJ2-7 TRBV28 many CASSIGYEQYF TGTGCCAGCAGTATCGGTTACGAGCAGTACTTC
NA TRBJ2-3 TRBV4-3 NA CASSQFTDNTDTQYF TGCGCCAGCAGCCAATTTACGGATAACACAGATACGCAGTATTTT
NA TRBJ2-2 TRBV11-3 many CASSLRPTGELFF TGTGCCAGCAGCTTAAGGCCAACCGGGGAGCTGTTTTTT
TRBD2 TRBJ2-1 TRBV6-1 NA CASRGLGLAGNEQFF TGTGCCAGCCGAGGTTTGGGACTAGCTGGGAATGAGCAGTTCTTC
TRBD2 TRBJ2-1 TRBV4-3 NA CASSQGLTSGSSYNEQFF TGCGCCAGCAGCCAAGGCTTAACTAGCGGGAGTTCCTACAATGAGCAGTTCTTC
NA TRBJ2-2 TRBV5-1 many CASSLTRLEGSGELFF TGCGCCAGCAGCTTGACTAGGCTCGAGGGGTCCGGGGAGCTGTTTTTT
TRBD1 TRBJ2-7 TRBV5-1 many CASSSPDRGGEQYF TGCGCCAGCAGCTCCCCGGACAGGGGTGGCGAGCAGTACTTC
TRBD1 TRBJ2-2 TRBV15 many CATRTGEIGELFF TGTGCCACCCGGACAGGGGAGATCGGGGAGCTGTTTTTT
NA TRBJ2-3 TRBV25-1 NA CASRVSSGPLTSTDTQYF TGTGCCAGCAGAGTAAGTTCGGGGCCTCTTACGAGCACAGATACGCAGTATTTT
NA TRBJ2-1 TRBV6-2/TRBV6-3 NA CASSPLRSGGYNEQFF TGTGCCAGCAGCCCCCTCAGAAGCGGAGGCTACAATGAGCAGTTCTTC
NA TRBJ2-1 TRBV18 many CASSDRPSSYNEQFF TGTGCCAGCTCGGACAGACCGAGCTCCTACAATGAGCAGTTCTTC
TRBD2 TRBJ2-1 TRBV12-3/TRBV12-4 many CASSLKGLGAGLLNEQFF TGTGCCAGCAGTTTAAAGGGACTAGGAGCGGGACTATTGAATGAGCAGTTCTTC
TRBD1 TRBJ1-4 TRBV12-3/TRBV12-4 NA CASSFDRESEKLFF TGTGCCAGCAGTTTTGACAGGGAAAGCGAAAAACTGTTTTTT
NA TRBJ2-5 TRBV12-3/TRBV12-4 few CASSFRSGKETQYF TGTGCCAGCAGTTTTAGGTCCGGGAAAGAGACCCAGTACTTC
NA TRBJ2-5 TRBV7-8 NA CASSFQGSGTQYF TGTGCCAGCAGCTTTCAGGGGTCAGGGACCCAGTACTTC
NA TRBJ2-7 TRBV10-3 few CAISESEGPYEQYF TGTGCCATCAGTGAGTCGGAGGGTCCCTACGAGCAGTACTTC
NA TRBJ1-5 TRBV4-1 once CASSQEKGGQGIAYSNRPQHF TGCGCCAGCAGCCAAGAAAAAGGTGGGCAGGGTATAGCTTATAGCAATCGGCCCCAGCATTTT
NA TRBJ1-6 TRBV27 NA CASSLDPGPSYNSPLHF TGTGCCAGCAGTTTAGATCCGGGACCTTCGTATAATTCACCCCTCCACTTT
NA TRBJ1-4 TRBV21-1 few CASSGLRDRALQGYEKLFF TGTGCCAGCAGCGGTCTCAGGGACAGGGCCCTCCAGGGTTATGAAAAACTGTTTTTT
TRBD2 TRBJ2-7 TRBV20-1 few CSASTSGHSYEQYF TGCAGTGCTTCGACTAGCGGGCACTCCTACGAGCAGTACTTC
TRBD2 TRBJ2-1 TRBV12-3/TRBV12-4 few CASSSWEGRYNEQFF TGTGCCAGCAGTTCCTGGGAGGGGCGATACAATGAGCAGTTCTTC
NA TRBJ2-3 TRBV20-1 NA CSGSSGASTDTQYF TGCAGTGGGTCTAGTGGGGCTAGCACAGATACGCAGTATTTT
NA TRBJ2-2 TRBV6-2/TRBV6-3 NA CASSPWRLNTGELFF TGTGCCAGCAGCCCCTGGAGACTAAACACCGGGGAGCTGTTTTTT
NA TRBJ2-1 TRBV12-3/TRBV12-4 many CASSLAPLGPHDNEQFF TGTGCCAGCAGTTTAGCTCCACTGGGACCGCACGACAATGAGCAGTTCTTC
TRBD2 TRBJ2-5 TRBV28 few CASSFPGTSGVQETQYF TGTGCCAGCAGTTTTCCCGGGACTAGCGGAGTTCAAGAGACCCAGTACTTC
NA TRBJ1-1 TRBV5-5 many CASSLNQNTEAFF TGTGCCAGCAGCTTGAACCAGAACACTGAAGCTTTCTTT
NA TRBJ1-1 TRBV29-1 NA CSVKTGTQAFF TGCAGCGTTAAAACCGGGACGCAAGCTTTCTTT
NA TRBJ2-2 TRBV4-2 few CASSQGQGVGELFF TGTGCCAGCAGCCAAGGCCAGGGAGTCGGGGAGCTGTTTTTT
NA TRBJ2-2 TRBV19 few CATYYGWTTNTGELFF TGTGCCACCTATTACGGCTGGACAACGAACACCGGGGAGCTGTTTTTT
TRBD2 TRBJ2-1 TRBV4-3 few CASSQLAGGSSYNEQFF TGCGCCAGCAGCCAGTTAGCGGGAGGGAGCTCCTACAATGAGCAGTTCTTC
TRBD1 TRBJ1-6 TRBV20-1 few CSARDRGWNSPLHF TGCAGTGCCCGGGACAGGGGATGGAATTCACCCCTCCACTTT
TRBD1 TRBJ1-4 TRBV20-1 NA CSASREQGGEKLFF TGCAGTGCTAGTAGAGAGCAGGGGGGGGAAAAACTGTTTTTT